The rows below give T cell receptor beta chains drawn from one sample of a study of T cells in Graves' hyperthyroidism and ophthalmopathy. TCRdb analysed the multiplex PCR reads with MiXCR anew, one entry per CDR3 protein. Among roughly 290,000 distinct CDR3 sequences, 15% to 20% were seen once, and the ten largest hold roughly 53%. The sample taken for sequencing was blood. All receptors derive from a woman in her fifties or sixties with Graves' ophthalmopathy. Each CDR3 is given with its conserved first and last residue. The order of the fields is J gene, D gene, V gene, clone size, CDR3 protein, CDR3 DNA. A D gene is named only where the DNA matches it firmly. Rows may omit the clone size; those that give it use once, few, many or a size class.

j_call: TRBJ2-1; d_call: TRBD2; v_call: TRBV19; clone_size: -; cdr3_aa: CASTTGTSGSHEQFF; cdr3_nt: TGTGCCAGTACCACCGGGACTAGCGGGAGCCATGAGCAGTTCTTC
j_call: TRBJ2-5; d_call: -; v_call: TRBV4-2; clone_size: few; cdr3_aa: CASSQDGLIQETQYF; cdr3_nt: TGTGCCAGCAGCCAAGATGGACTGATCCAAGAGACCCAGTACTTC
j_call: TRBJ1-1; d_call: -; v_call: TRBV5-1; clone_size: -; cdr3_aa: CASSSPVRSTEAFF; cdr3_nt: TGCGCCAGCAGCTCCCCAGTAAGGTCCACTGAAGCTTTCTTT
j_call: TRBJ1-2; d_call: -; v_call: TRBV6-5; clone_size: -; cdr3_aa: CASSYHPKTDYGYTF; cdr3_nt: TGTGCCAGCAGTTACCATCCCAAGACAGACTATGGCTACACCTTC
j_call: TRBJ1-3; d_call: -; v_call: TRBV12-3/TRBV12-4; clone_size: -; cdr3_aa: CASSDTIGRSGNTIYF; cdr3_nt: TGTGCCAGCAGCGACACCATAGGCCGCTCTGGAAACACCATATATTTT
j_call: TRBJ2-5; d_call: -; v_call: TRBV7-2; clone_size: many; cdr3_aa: CASRRGGQPEETQYF; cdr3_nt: TGTGCCAGCCGGAGGGGGGGACAGCCAGAAGAGACCCAGTACTTC
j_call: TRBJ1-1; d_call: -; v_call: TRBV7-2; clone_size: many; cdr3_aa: CASSQGRAGEAFF; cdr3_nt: TGTGCCAGCAGCCAAGGGAGGGCGGGTGAAGCTTTCTTT
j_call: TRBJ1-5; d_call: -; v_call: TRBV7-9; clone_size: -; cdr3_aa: CASSTQLAPQHF; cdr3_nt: TGTGCCAGCAGCACGCAATTAGCGCCCCAGCATTTT
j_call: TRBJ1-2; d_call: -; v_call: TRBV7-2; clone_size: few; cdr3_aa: CASSYRDRSNYGYTF; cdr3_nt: TGTGCCAGCAGCTACCGCGACAGGTCCAACTATGGCTACACCTTC
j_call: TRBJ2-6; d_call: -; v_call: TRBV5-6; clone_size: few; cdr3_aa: CASSLEDSFSGANVLTF; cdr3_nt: TGTGCCAGCAGCTTGGAGGACAGCTTCTCTGGGGCCAACGTCCTGACTTTC
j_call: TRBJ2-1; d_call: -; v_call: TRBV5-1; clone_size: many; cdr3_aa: CASSERPGDEQFF; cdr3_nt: TGCGCCAGCAGCGAAAGGCCGGGGGACGAGCAGTTCTTC
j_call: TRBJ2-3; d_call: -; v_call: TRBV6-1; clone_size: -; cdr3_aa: CASSPMGDTQYF; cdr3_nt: TGTGCCAGCAGTCCGATGGGGGATACGCAGTATTTT
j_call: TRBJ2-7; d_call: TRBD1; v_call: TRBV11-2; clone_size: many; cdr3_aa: CASSSRSGRQGKSEQYF; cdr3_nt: TGTGCCAGCAGCTCCCGATCTGGGAGACAGGGGAAGAGCGAGCAGTACTTC
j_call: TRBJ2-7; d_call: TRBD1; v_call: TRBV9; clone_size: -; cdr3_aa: CASSDGTGDYEQYF; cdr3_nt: TGTGCCAGCAGCGACGGGACAGGAGACTACGAGCAGTACTTC
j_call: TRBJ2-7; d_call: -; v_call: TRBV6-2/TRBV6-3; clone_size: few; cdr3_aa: CASSNSRGRWEQYF; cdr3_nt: TGTGCCAGCAGTAACTCACGGGGGCGCTGGGAGCAGTACTTC
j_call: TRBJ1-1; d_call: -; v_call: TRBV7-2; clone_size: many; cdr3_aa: CASKRTANTEAFF; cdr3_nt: TGTGCCAGCAAGCGGACAGCGAACACTGAAGCTTTCTTT
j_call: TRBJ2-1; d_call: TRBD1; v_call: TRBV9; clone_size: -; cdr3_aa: CASSVAPGGYNEQFF; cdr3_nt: TGTGCCAGCAGCGTAGCGCCAGGGGGCTACAATGAGCAGTTCTTC
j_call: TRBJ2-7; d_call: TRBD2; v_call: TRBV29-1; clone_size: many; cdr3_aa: CSVALSGSIGLEQYF; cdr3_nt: TGCAGCGTCGCATTGAGCGGGAGTATTGGGCTCGAGCAGTACTTC
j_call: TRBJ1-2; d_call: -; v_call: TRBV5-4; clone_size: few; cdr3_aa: CASSLPFPNYGYTF; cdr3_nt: TGTGCCAGCAGCTTACCCTTCCCCAACTATGGCTACACCTTC
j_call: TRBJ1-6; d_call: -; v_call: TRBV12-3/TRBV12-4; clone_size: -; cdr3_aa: CASSLNRDLNSPLHF; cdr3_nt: TGTGCCAGCAGTTTGAACAGGGATTTGAATTCACCCCTCCACTTT
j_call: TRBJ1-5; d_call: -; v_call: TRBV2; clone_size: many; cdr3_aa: CASSEALSPQHF; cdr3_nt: TGTGCCAGCAGTGAAGCGCTATCCCCCCAGCATTTT
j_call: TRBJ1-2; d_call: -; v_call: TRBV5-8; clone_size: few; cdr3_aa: CASSLSGYTF; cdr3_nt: TGTGCCAGCAGCTTGAGTGGCTACACCTTC
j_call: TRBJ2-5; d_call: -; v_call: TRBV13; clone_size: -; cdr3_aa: CASSPRARQETQYF; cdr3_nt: TGTGCCAGCAGCCCAAGGGCTAGACAAGAGACCCAGTACTTC
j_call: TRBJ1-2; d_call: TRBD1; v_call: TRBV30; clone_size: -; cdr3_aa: CASPTGGRYGYTF; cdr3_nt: TGTGCTTCACCCACAGGGGGACGATATGGCTACACCTTC
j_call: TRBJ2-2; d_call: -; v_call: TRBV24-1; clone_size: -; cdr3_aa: CATQRTDPPGELFF; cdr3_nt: TGTGCCACCCAACGGACAGATCCCCCCGGGGAGCTGTTTTTT
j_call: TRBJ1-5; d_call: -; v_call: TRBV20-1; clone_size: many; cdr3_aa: CSAGRGGGQPQHF; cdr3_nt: TGCAGTGCGGGGCGTGGGGGCGGGCAGCCCCAGCATTTT
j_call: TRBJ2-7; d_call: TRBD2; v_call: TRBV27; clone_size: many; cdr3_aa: CASRGGHGSYEQYF; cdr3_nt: TGTGCCAGCCGGGGGGGCCATGGCTCCTACGAGCAGTACTTC
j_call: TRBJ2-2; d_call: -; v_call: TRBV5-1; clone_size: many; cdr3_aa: CASSLAPGANTGELFF; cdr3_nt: TGCGCCAGCAGCTTGGCACCAGGAGCCAACACCGGGGAGCTGTTTTTT
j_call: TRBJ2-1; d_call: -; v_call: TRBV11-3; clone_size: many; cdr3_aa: CASSMGGSYNEQFF; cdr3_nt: TGTGCCAGCAGCATGGGGGGATCCTACAATGAGCAGTTCTTC
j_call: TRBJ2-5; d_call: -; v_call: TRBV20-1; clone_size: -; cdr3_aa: CSARGEGVETQYF; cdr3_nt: TGCAGTGCTAGAGGGGAAGGGGTGGAGACCCAGTACTTC
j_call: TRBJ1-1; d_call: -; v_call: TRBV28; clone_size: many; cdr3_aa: CASNVWDAYSTEAFF; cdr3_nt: TGTGCCAGCAACGTATGGGACGCTTACTCCACTGAAGCTTTCTTT
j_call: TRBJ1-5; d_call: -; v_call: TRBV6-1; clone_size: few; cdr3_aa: CASSELRQPQHF; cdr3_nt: TGTGCCAGCAGTGAACTACGTCAGCCCCAGCATTTT
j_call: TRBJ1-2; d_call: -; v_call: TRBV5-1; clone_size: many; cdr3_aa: CASSSGGTNYGYTF; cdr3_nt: TGCGCCAGCAGCTCTGGCGGGACAAACTATGGCTACACCTTC
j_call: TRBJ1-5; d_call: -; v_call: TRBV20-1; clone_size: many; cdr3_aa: CSARATGAINQPQHF; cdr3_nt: TGCAGTGCTAGAGCCACCGGGGCCATCAATCAGCCCCAGCATTTT
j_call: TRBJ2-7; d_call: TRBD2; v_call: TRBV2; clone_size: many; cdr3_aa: CASSEALSGRVEQYF; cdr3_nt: TGTGCCAGCAGTGAAGCGCTTAGCGGGAGGGTCGAGCAGTACTTC
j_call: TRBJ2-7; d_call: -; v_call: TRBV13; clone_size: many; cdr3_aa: CASSAPTGTIGEQYF; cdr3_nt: TGTGCCAGCAGCGCACCAACCGGGACGATCGGCGAGCAGTACTTC
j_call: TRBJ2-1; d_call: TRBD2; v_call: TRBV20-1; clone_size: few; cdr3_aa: CSAASGNSQVEQFF; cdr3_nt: TGCAGTGCTGCCAGCGGGAACTCCCAGGTTGAGCAGTTCTTC
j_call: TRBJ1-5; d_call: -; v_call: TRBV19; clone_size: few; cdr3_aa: CASNPGRRNQPQHF; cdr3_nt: TGTGCCAGTAATCCGGGAAGGAGAAATCAGCCCCAGCATTTT
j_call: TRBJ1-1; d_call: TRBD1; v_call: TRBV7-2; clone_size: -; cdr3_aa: CASSLEPTGLSEAFF; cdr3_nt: TGTGCCAGCAGCTTAGAACCGACAGGGCTATCTGAAGCTTTCTTT
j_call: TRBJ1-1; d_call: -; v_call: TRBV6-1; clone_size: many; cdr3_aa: CASSNGQSRGTEAFF; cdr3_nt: TGTGCCAGCAGCAACGGACAGTCGCGAGGCACTGAAGCTTTCTTT
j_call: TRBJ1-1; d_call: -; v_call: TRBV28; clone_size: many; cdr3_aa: CASRLAGRHTEAFF; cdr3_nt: TGTGCCAGCAGACTCGCAGGGAGGCACACTGAAGCTTTCTTT